This T cell receptor beta chain was documented in a study of cytomegalovirus exposure and HLA in healthy donors. Note on this clone: Antigen unknown.

Both 60 Vbeta primers and 13 Jbeta primers went into the PCR. Repertoires were generated with immunoSEQ multiplex PCR, while TCRdb's copy carries only in-frame clones and drops some. The sample has under 200,000 clones. Germline CDR1 and CDR2: SGHDT and YYEEEE. Trimming stripped 3 bases from V and 2 bases from J, with 15 bases between. The CDR3 extends over 15 amino acids. Study-wide findings and caveats: Clonal expansion, a later analysis showed, was greater in HLA-associated TCR beta chains than in equally common others. With later analysis, a missense DCLRE1C variant became linked to TCR beta V- and J-gene trimming. Owing to their indistinguishability, certain V segments, notably TRBV6-2 and TRBV6-3, were excluded.

Input material: PBMCs. This receptor was taken from a woman aged 18-29 years in good health and CMV-seropositive. V gene TRBV5-6 combines with J gene TRBJ2-7; D is uncertain. This CDR3 reads CASSSLDDSTYEQYF. CDR3 DNA sequence: TGTGCCAGCAGCTCTCTTGATGACTCGACCTACGAGCAGTACTTC.